Presented here are 26 T cell receptor beta chains from one specimen sequenced in a study of identical twins. TCRdb analysed the 5' RACE reads with MiXCR anew, one entry per CDR3 protein. This repertoire shows around 1.7 million distinct CDR3 sequences, 32% found once; its top ten account for more than 0.25%. Material: cord blood. These receptor sequences come from a newborn girl in good health.

The chain is built from TRBV9 and TRBJ2-1; 8 nucleotides agree with TRBD2. J gave up 2 bases and V 0 bases, and 7 bases lay outside the gene matches. The CDR3 loop spans 17 amino acids. Germline loops: CDR1 SGDLS, CDR2 YYNGEE. CDR3 in DNA: TGTGCCAGCAGCGTAGACGGGGGGGCAGGGCCCTACAATGAGCAGTTCTTC. Its protein product is CASSVDGGAGPYNEQFF. Complete variable domain (other parts from reference TRBV9 and TRBJ2-1): DSGVTQTPKHLITATGQRVTLRCSPRSGDLSVYWYQQSLDQGLQFLIQYYNGEERAKGNILERFSAQQFPDLHSELNLSSLELGDSALYFCASSVDGGAGPYNEQFFGPGTRLTVL.

The chain links TRBV6-6 to TRBJ2-3; no clear D gene. Per germline, CDR1 MNHNY and CDR2 SVGAGI (reference sequence). V lost 2 bases to trimming and J lost 0 bases, with 9 bases between them. The CDR3 length is 15 residues. CDR3 protein: CASSYGLSSTDTQYF. Here the CDR3 DNA reads TGTGCCAGCAGTTACGGCTTATCTAGCACAGATACGCAGTATTTT.

The chain joins TRBV12-3 or TRBV12-4 to TRBJ1-6; TRBD1 is a possible D gene (5 bases). V lost 3 bases to trimming and J lost 0 bases, with 12 bases between them. This CDR3 comprises 17 residues. The CDR3 loop reads CASSFGDSRSYNSPLHF. The DNA of the CDR3 is TGTGCCAGCAGTTTTGGGGACTCCCGCTCCTATAATTCACCCCTCCACTTT.

The genes are TRBV12-3 or TRBV12-4 and TRBJ2-7; 9 bases line up with TRBD2. The J segment lost 4 bases and the V segment lost 3 bases, leaving 10 bases of the junction unmatched. The CDR3 runs 16 residues. DNA for the CDR3: TGTGCCAGCAGTTTGCGGCTAGCGGGGATAGGGTACGAGCAGTACTTC. This translates into CASSLRLAGIGYEQYF.

The CDR3 DNA sequence: TGCAGTGCTAGAGATATGGGTAGCGGGAGGGATACGCAGTATTTT. The encoded protein is CSARDMGSGRDTQYF. The rearrangement links TRBV20-1 to TRBJ2-3; 10 positions agree with TRBD2. From germline, CDR1 is DFQATT and CDR2 SNEGSKA (reference sequence). V lost 0 bases, J lost 6 bases, and 6 bases stayed unmatched. The CDR3 runs 15 residues.

The chain uses TRBV10-3 and TRBJ1-1; 8 positions agree with TRBD1. The CDR3 consists of 13 residues. The V gene's germline CDR1 is ENHRY and CDR2 SYGVKD. Unmatched junction bases numbered 5, after V lost 3 bases and J lost 8 bases. In DNA form, the CDR3 reads TGTGCCATCAGTGACCAGGGGGCTCGGGAAGCTTTCTTT. Protein: CAISDQGAREAFF.

This clonotype was seen more than once but under ten times. This chain links TRBV6-5 with TRBJ2-1, with D uncertain. CDR1 MNHEY and CDR2 SVGAGI come from the germline V gene. V was clipped by 0 bases and J by 5 bases, with 11 bases between them. The CDR3 loop spans 15 amino acids. The chain's CDR3 is CASSYSSRKDNEQFF. DNA for the CDR3: TGTGCCAGCAGTTACTCGTCCAGAAAAGACAATGAGCAGTTCTTC.

In DNA form, the CDR3 reads TGTGCCAGCAGCTTTCGACAGGGAAGAAGGGGCTACACCTTC. Residues: CASSFRQGRRGYTF. The chain carries TRBV5-6 and TRBJ1-2, with 7 bases identical to TRBD1. This CDR3 region has 14 residues. The V and J ends lost 2 bases and 8 bases, in that order; junction bases with no gene match: 9. The germline V gene has CDR1 SGHDT and CDR2 YYEEEE. The whole variable domain, remainder taken from reference TRBV5-6 and TRBJ1-2, is DAGVTQSPTHLIKTRGQQVTLRCSPKSGHDTVSWYQQALGQGPQFIFQYYEEEERQRGNFPDRFSGHQFPNYSSELNVNALLLGDSALYLCASSFRQGRRGYTFGSGTRLTVV.

For the CDR3, the DNA is TGCGCCAGCAGCCAAGATGGTAGTCGGTCCAATGAGCAGTTCTTC. Translated, it gives CASSQDGSRSNEQFF. The chain recombines TRBV4-1 with TRBJ2-1; the D is unclear. CDR1 is MGHRA, CDR2 YSYEKL, per germline. The CDR3 extends over 15 amino acids. Deletions cut 0 bases from V and 6 bases from J, with 12 bases between.

This clonotype was detected only a few times. The chain recombines TRBV4-1 with TRBJ2-4; 14 nucleotides agree with TRBD2. The junction had 5 bases not matched to a gene; V was cut back by 0 bases and J by 13 bases. CDR1 and CDR2 from the germline V gene are MGHRA and YSYEKL. CDR3 length equals 15 residues. The CDR3 region has the DNA TGCGCCAGCAGCCAAGAAGGACTAGCGGGAGGTGAGCAGTACTTC. Protein sequence: CASSQEGLAGGEQYF.

This clonotype came up once. This rearrangement joins TRBV18 to TRBJ1-5; D remains unclear. Trimming removed 1 base from V and 6 bases from J, with 10 bases in between. The length of the CDR3 is 14 residues. The V gene's germline CDR1 is KGHSH and CDR2 LQKENI. CDR3 amino acids: CASSPQSEGQPQHF. The DNA of the CDR3 is TGTGCCAGCTCACCACAGTCCGAAGGTCAGCCCCAGCATTTT.

The chain carries TRBV4-1 and TRBJ2-7, with 9 bases identical to TRBD2. V was pared by 3 bases and J by 7 bases, with 16 bases of the junction left unmatched. The CDR3 is 17 residues long. The V gene's germline CDR1 is MGHRA and CDR2 YSYEKL. The CDR3 region is CASSQLPGGRGNNEQYF. Here the CDR3 DNA reads TGCGCCAGCAGCCAGCTACCCGGCGGGAGGGGGAACAATGAGCAGTACTTC.

CDR3 DNA: TGTGCCAGCACTTCATCAGGGGACGCACGGTTTGAGCAGTTCTTC. Its protein is CASTSSGDARFEQFF. The chain employs TRBV27 and TRBJ2-1, with TRBD1 as a possible D gene (6 bases). This CDR3 has 15 amino acids. The germline CDR1 and CDR2 sequences are MNHEY and SMNVEV (reference sequence). Trimming shortened V by 7 bases and J by 9 bases, and 22 bases separated the two germline ends.

CDR3 loop: CASSFSFRVEAFF. Here the CDR3 DNA reads TGTGCCAGCAGCTTTTCCTTCAGGGTTGAGGCTTTCTTT. The chain is built from TRBV5-6 and TRBJ1-1, with D perhaps TRBD1 (5 bases). The CDR3 totals 13 residues. Germline-derived CDR1 and CDR2 are SGHDT and YYEEEE. V was pared by 2 bases and J by 11 bases, with 16 bases between.

This clonotype came up many times. The chain employs TRBV10-3 and TRBJ2-7; TRBD2 aligns across 8 bases. Germline-derived CDR1 and CDR2 are ENHRY and SYGVKD. The CDR3 covers 14 residues. Trimming cost V 2 bases and J 2 bases; bases outside gene matches: 2. This CDR3 is CAISEVAGTYEQYF. The CDR3 DNA sequence: TGTGCCATCAGTGAGGTAGCGGGAACCTACGAGCAGTACTTC.

This clonotype was observed many times. Germline is not matched at one junction end, which may reflect a read error. The V and J genes are TRBV5-1 and TRBJ2-2; 12 bases align to TRBD2. Germline V gene data show CDR1 as SGHRS and CDR2 as YFSETQ. This CDR3 region has 15 residues. CDR3 amino acids: CASSLTSGGTGELFF. For the CDR3, the DNA is TGTGCCAGCAGCTTGACTAGCGGGGGCACCGGGGAGCTGTTTTTT.

The sample holds a few counts of this clonotype. The chain links TRBV20-1 to TRBJ2-7; D is possibly TRBD2 (6 bases). Per germline, CDR1 DFQATT and CDR2 SNEGSKA (reference sequence). The CDR3 consists of 14 residues. V lost 6 bases and J 3 bases, leaving 18 bases between the germline ends. The CDR3 reads CSAYPPSVGYEQYF. The CDR3 nucleotides read TGCAGTGCCTATCCCCCTAGCGTCGGCTACGAGCAGTACTTC.

At least ten counts were recorded for this clonotype. This chain connects TRBV29-1 to TRBJ2-5, with D possibly TRBD1 on 6 matching bases. V was shortened by 3 bases and J by 2 bases, with 10 bases between the two germline ends. Germline V CDR1 and CDR2: SQVTM, ANQGSEA. This CDR3 is built from 13 residues. The CDR3 coding sequence is TGCAGCGTTGAGCTAAGGGGGCAAGAGACCCAGTACTTC. It translates to CSVELRGQETQYF. Together with reference TRBV29-1 and TRBJ2-5, the CDR3 gives the full variable domain: SAVISQKPSRDICQRGTSLTIQCQVDSQVTMMFWYRQQPGQSLTLIATANQGSEATYESGFVIDKFPISRPNLTFSTLTVSNMSPEDSSIYLCSVELRGQETQYFGPGTRLLVL.

This clonotype was seen only a few times. The chain has TRBV10-3 and TRBJ2-5, with 9 bases lining up with TRBD2. The germline V gene encodes CDR1 ENHRY and CDR2 SYGVKD. After removal of 8 bases from V and 2 bases from J, the junction contained 9 bases not matched to a gene. This CDR3 has 15 amino acids. The CDR3 spells CAIQGAGGPQETQYF. As DNA, the CDR3 is TGTGCCATCCAGGGAGCGGGGGGTCCACAAGAGACCCAGTACTTC.

The rearrangement joins TRBV28 to TRBJ1-4, with D perhaps matching TRBD1 (5 bases). V lost 2 bases and J 0 bases, leaving 10 bases between the germline ends. CDR1 and CDR2 from the germline V gene are MDHEN and SYDVKM. The CDR3 is made up of 16 amino acids. This CDR3 is CASSLPRVATNEKLFF. The CDR3, as DNA: TGTGCCAGCAGTTTACCCAGGGTCGCAACTAATGAAAAACTGTTTTTT.

The J gene is TRBJ1-5, the V gene TRBV6-1; a possible D gene is TRBD1 (6 bases). The CDR3 runs 17 residues. V lost 3 bases, J lost 0 bases, and 15 bases lay in between. Germline loops: CDR1 MNHNS, CDR2 SASEGT. The CDR3 bases are TGTGCCAGCAGTGACAGGGGCGCGATTTATAGCAATCAGCCCCAGCATTTT. Its protein is CASSDRGAIYSNQPQHF.

The rearrangement uses TRBV29-1 and TRBJ2-7; D possibly corresponds to TRBD1 (7 bases). Trimming removed 6 bases from V and 1 base from J, with 16 bases in between. This CDR3 has 14 residues. Germline values: CDR1 SQVTM, CDR2 ANQGSEA. Written as DNA, the CDR3 is TGCAGCGTCAACAGGGGTCGGGGGTCCTACGAGCAGTACTTC. This encodes CSVNRGRGSYEQYF.

The genes are TRBV6-1 and TRBJ2-3, with D possibly being TRBD2 (6 bases). The CDR3 length is 16 residues. Germline V CDR1 and CDR2: MNHNS, SASEGT. Trimming took off 2 bases at V and 4 bases at J, with 16 bases between the two ends. CDR3 loop: CASSEFPLAQSDTQYF. The CDR3, as DNA: TGTGCCAGCAGTGAATTCCCGCTAGCGCAGTCAGATACGCAGTATTTT.

This chain connects TRBV6-6 to TRBJ1-1, with TRBD1 identical over 9 bases. The CDR3 is 12 amino acids. CDR1 and CDR2 (germline): MNHNY, SVGAGI (reference sequence). The ends lost 0 bases at V and 11 bases at J; junction bases unmatched: 1. DNA of the CDR3: TGTGCCAGCAGTTACTCCGACAGGGGGGCTTTCTTT. Amino acid sequence: CASSYSDRGAFF.

The gene calls are TRBV5-6 and TRBJ2-7; D may be TRBD1 or TRBD2 (5 bases each). Per the germline V gene, CDR1 is SGHDT and CDR2 is YYEEEE. Trimming cost V 0 bases and J 12 bases, with 10 bases left between them. This CDR3 has 11 amino acids. The CDR3 bases are TGTGCCAGCAGCTTGGCCAGGGAGACGTACTTC. This translates into CASSLARETYF.

The chain employs TRBV6-1 and TRBJ2-2, with TRBD1 matching 7 bases. Trimming cost V 6 bases and J 5 bases; bases outside gene matches: 12. This CDR3 spans 16 amino acids. CDR1 and CDR2 from the germline V gene are MNHNS and SASEGT. CDR3: CASSSAWDSKTGELFF. CDR3 DNA sequence: TGTGCCAGCAGCTCAGCATGGGACAGTAAAACCGGGGAGCTGTTTTTT.